This T cell receptor beta chain was sequenced for a study of CXCR3-negative and CXCR3-positive naive CD8 T cells. Study results and limitations: Hydrophobicity of TRB CDR3s was greater in CXCR3-positive naive cells than in CXCR3-negative naive cells. In naive cells, CXCR3-negative and CXCR3-positive subsets had similar TRBV-TRBJ usage; memory cells differed. Naive subsets were similarly diverse, while memory CD8+ repertoires were much less diverse.

The TRB libraries of cDNA were built by UMI-labeled 5' RACE. TCRdb reprocessed the 5' RACE reads and reports one entry per CDR3 protein, with no DNA. The record lists roughly 100,000 distinct CDR3 sequences, of which the ten most abundant hold approximately 0.37%. Note on this clonotype: Its antigen is currently unknown.

CDR1 DFQATT and CDR2 SNEGSKA come from the germline V gene (reference sequence). CDR3 length: 14 amino acids. By phenotype, naive CD8+ T cells were CD45RO-CCR7+CD27+CD95-. The chain couples TRBV20-1 to TRBJ2-1. The sequenced sample was naive CXCR3+ CD8+ T cells from blood. Subset reported: CD45RO-CCR7+CD27+CD95- naive CD8+ T cells expressing CXCR3 (TNR3+). This clonotype was obtained from a human donor in good health. Some clones in this sample may be carry-over from other donors' samples. This CDR3 is CSARGLNSYNEQFF.